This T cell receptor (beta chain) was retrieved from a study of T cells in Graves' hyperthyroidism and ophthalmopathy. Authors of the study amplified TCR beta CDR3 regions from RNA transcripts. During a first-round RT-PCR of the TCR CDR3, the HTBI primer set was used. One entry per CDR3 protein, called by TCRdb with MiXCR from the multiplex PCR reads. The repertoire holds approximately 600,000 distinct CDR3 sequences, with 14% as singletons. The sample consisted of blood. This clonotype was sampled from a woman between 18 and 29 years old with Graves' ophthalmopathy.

The CDR3 DNA reads as TGTGCCAGCAGCCCCCGCCGCGTCGTGAGCGGGAGGGGGTCCTACAATGAGCAGTTCTTC. Translated: CASSPRRVVSGRGSYNEQFF. The J gene is TRBJ2-1, the V gene TRBV11-3, with 10 bases lining up with TRBD2. There are 20 residues in the CDR3. CDR1 is SGHNT and CDR2 is YENEEA in the germline V gene. V shed 5 bases and J 1 base; nucleotides not matched to a gene: 17.